This T cell receptor beta chain was recovered during a study of cytomegalovirus exposure and HLA in healthy donors. Data came from immunoSEQ multiplex PCR; TCRdb stores just in-frame clones and leaves some out. The sample comprises roughly 260,000 clones, nearly 90% of which are singletons, and under 0.45% rests with the top ten. Germline V gene data show CDR1 as SGHNT and CDR2 as YYREEE (reference sequence). This CDR3 is 15 amino acids long. V shed 4 bases and J 6 bases; nucleotides not matched to a gene: 7. This chain links TRBV5-4 with TRBJ2-5; TRBD2 matches 12 bases. The receptor was derived from a woman under 30 in good health and CMV-seronegative. The material sequenced was PBMCs. The CDR3 loop is CASSPLAGGRKTQYF. The CDR3 nucleotides are TGTGCCAGCAGCCCACTAGCGGGGGGCAGAAAGACCCAGTACTTC.